This is a list of T cell receptor beta chains from one sample in a study of cytomegalovirus exposure and HLA in healthy donors. Clones were read by immunoSEQ multiplex PCR, and TCRdb kept only the in-frame ones, dropping some. The repertoire consists of about 140,000 clones, with roughly 62% occurring once and the leading ten covering 1.8%. Source material: PBMCs. These receptors originate from a male donor in good health and CMV-seronegative. The CDR3 runs from the conserved cysteine through the conserved F or W. D genes are given only for firm matches. The size of a clone is reported for some rows only, either as once, few or many, or as a class for expanded clones.

j_call | d_call | v_call | clone_size | cdr3_nt | cdr3_aa
TRBJ1-6 | TRBD1 | TRBV5-6 | - | TGTGCCAGCAGCGGACAGGGAAATTCACCCCTCCACTTT | CASSGQGNSPLHF
TRBJ1-2 | - | TRBV6-6 | - | TGTGCCAGCAGTTATACCAGGACAGAGGAGGCCTATGGCTACACCTTC | CASSYTRTEEAYGYTF
TRBJ2-7 | - | TRBV11-2 | - | TGTGCCAGCAGGCGGGCGCAACTCTACGAGCAGTACTTC | CASRRAQLYEQYF
TRBJ1-3 | TRBD1 | TRBV6-5 | - | TGTGCCAGCAGTTCCACAGGGGTACGGGGAAACACCATATATTTT | CASSSTGVRGNTIYF
TRBJ2-5 | TRBD2 | TRBV30 | - | TGTGCCTGGAGTTACGGCGGGGGACTGATCCAAGAGACCCAGTACTTC | CAWSYGGGLIQETQYF
TRBJ2-2 | - | TRBV10-1 | - | TGCGCCAGCAATCGGAACACCGGGGAGCTGTTTTTT | CASNRNTGELFF
TRBJ1-5 | - | TRBV6-5 | - | TGTGCCAGCAGTCCAAATGATCAGCCCCAGCATTTT | CASSPNDQPQHF
TRBJ1-6 | - | TRBV7-9 | - | TGTTCCAGCAGTTCTAACCCAACCGATAATTCACCCCTCCACTTT | CSSSSNPTDNSPLHF
TRBJ1-2 | - | TRBV6-5 | - | TGTGCCAGCAGTTATGGGGGGGGCGCTAGTGGCTACACCTTC | CASSYGGGASGYTF
TRBJ2-4 | - | TRBV4-1 | - | TGCGCCAGCAGCCAGCCCTTTTCCGGACAAGCTAAAAACATTCAGTACTTC | CASSQPFSGQAKNIQYF
TRBJ1-2 | TRBD1 | TRBV29-1 | - | TGCAGCGTTGAAGGCTGGGACAGAGCTAACTATGGCTACACCTTC | CSVEGWDRANYGYTF
TRBJ1-6 | - | TRBV14 | - | TGTGCCAGCAGCCAACTCGCGTATTCACCCCTCCACTTT | CASSQLAYSPLHF
TRBJ1-2 | - | TRBV19 | few | TGTGCCAGTAGTACGACGGGACACAGCGGCTATGGCTACACCTTC | CASSTTGHSGYGYTF
TRBJ1-2 | - | TRBV2 | - | TGTGCCAGCACCCGGTATGGCTACACCTTC | CASTRYGYTF
TRBJ1-1 | - | TRBV5-1 | few | TGCGCCAGCAGCTGGGGCGTTGACAGTCACACTGAAGCTTTCTTT | CASSWGVDSHTEAFF
TRBJ2-3 | TRBD1 | TRBV6-1 | - | TGTGCCAGCAGTGGGGACGACAGGGTTCAACGCACAGATACGCAGTATTTT | CASSGDDRVQRTDTQYF
TRBJ1-2 | TRBD1 | TRBV29-1 | few | TGCAGCGTTGTTAAGGGGGCTCTCAACTATGGCTACACCTTC | CSVVKGALNYGYTF
TRBJ2-7 | - | TRBV30 | once | TGTGCCTGGAGTGTCCAGGGCTTAGACTACGAGCAGTACTTC | CAWSVQGLDYEQYF
TRBJ2-5 | - | TRBV18 | - | TGTGCCAGCTCACCACCGGAGCGATTGTACCAAGAGACCCAGTACTTC | CASSPPERLYQETQYF
TRBJ1-1 | - | TRBV9 | - | TGTGCCAGCAGAGCTACAGGTTCTCGTGAAGCTTTCTTT | CASRATGSREAFF
TRBJ2-1 | TRBD1 | TRBV11-2 | - | TGTGCCAGCAGCTTACGTCCGGGACAGGCGGTCAATGAGCAGTTCTTC | CASSLRPGQAVNEQFF
TRBJ2-7 | TRBD2 | TRBV28 | - | TGTGCCAGCAGCCGTCGTAAAGCGGGGGGCGAGCAGTACTTC | CASSRRKAGGEQYF
TRBJ2-7 | - | TRBV11-3 | - | TGTGCCAGCAGCTCACAGGCCAACCCCTACGAGCAGTACTTC | CASSSQANPYEQYF
TRBJ1-1 | TRBD1 | TRBV7-3 | - | TGTGCCAGCAGCCCCAAGGGGGTAACAGGGGCTTCGAACACTGAAGCTTTCTTT | CASSPKGVTGASNTEAFF
TRBJ1-6 | - | TRBV4-1 | - | TGCGCCAGCAGCCAAGACGCCGGGGTGGGTTCACCCCTCCACTTT | CASSQDAGVGSPLHF
TRBJ1-4 | - | TRBV27 | few | TGTGCCAGCACCTCCCAGAGGGCAACTAATGAAAAACTGTTTTTT | CASTSQRATNEKLFF
TRBJ1-3 | - | TRBV19 | - | TGTGCCAGTAGTACCCACAGTGTTGGAAACACCATATATTTT | CASSTHSVGNTIYF
TRBJ1-2 | TRBD1 | TRBV5-6 | - | TGTGCCAGCAGCTTGTCCGGGACAGTTTTTAACTATGGCTACACCTTC | CASSLSGTVFNYGYTF
TRBJ2-2 | - | TRBV6-6 | - | TGTGCCAGCACTTCTACGTGGACATCTGACACCGGGGAGCTGTTTTTT | CASTSTWTSDTGELFF